This TCR beta chain was sequenced during a study of cytomegalovirus exposure and HLA in healthy donors. With 60 Vbeta and 13 Jbeta primers, the PCR was carried out. Clones were sequenced by immunoSEQ multiplex PCR, and TCRdb holds only the in-frame ones, with some missing. Its clone listing holds tens of thousands of clones. Germline loops: CDR1 SGHTA, CDR2 FQGTGA. The CDR3 length is 15 residues. The V segment lost 5 bases and the J segment 3 bases; nucleotides outside the gene matches: 8. The chain has TRBV7-3 and TRBJ2-7; 9 bases align to TRBD1. The sequenced sample consisted of PBMCs. The origin of this receptor is a woman under 40 in good health and CMV-seronegative. CDR3 region: CASSVSGTGIYEQYF. CDR3 in DNA: TGTGCCAGCAGCGTCTCCGGGACAGGGATCTACGAGCAGTACTTC.